This T cell receptor beta chain was found in a study of T cell responses to AZD1222 COVID-19 vaccine. Study-wide context: It was second doses at about 4 or about 12 weeks that were pooled.

Libraries were prepared by immunoSEQ multiplex PCR; TCRdb keeps only in-frame clonotypes and omits some of them. The sample lists about 28,000 clones, about three quarters occurring once. Study-wide results and caveats: In a largely white British group with more females than males, clonal diversity was possibly underestimated. Close to half of all spike-specific TCRs reportedly target regions of the variants that are unmutated. Dominant at 160-218 and 743-854, vaccine-associated CD4 TCRs also spanned spike.

CDR1 is KGHSH, CDR2 LQKENI, per germline. CDR3 length: 15 amino acids. Trimming cost V 3 bases and J 5 bases, with 13 bases left between them. As concerns this clone: Its antigen remains unknown.

Specimen: peripheral blood, collected on day 0 of AZD1222 vaccination. J is TRBJ1-4 and V is TRBV18; no definite D call. The receptor comes from an adult in good health. In DNA form, the CDR3 reads TGTGCCAGCTCACCCCAGCCCGAGCCCAATGAAAAACTGTTTTTT. Its translation: CASSPQPEPNEKLFF.